These 19 T cell receptor beta chains were sequenced from one sample in a study of technical replicates of blood from several donors. Sequenced by immunoSEQ multiplex PCR; TCRdb stores in-frame clones only, minus some. The sample gives about 80,000 clones, about 89% of which show up once; approximately 0.42% is in the top ten. Sequencing used T cells isolated from PBMCs. The receptors originated from a human donor in good health.

The chain couples TRBV6-6 to TRBJ2-7, with 7 bases aligning to TRBD2. J gave up 3 bases and V 8 bases, and 16 bases lay outside the gene matches. Per the germline V gene, CDR1 is MNHNY and CDR2 is SVGAGI (reference sequence). This CDR3 spans 16 amino acids. CDR3 residues: CASVGSGDLNDYEQYF. CDR3 bases: TGTGCCAGCGTAGGGAGCGGGGACCTTAACGACTACGAGCAGTACTTC.

The genes are TRBV11-2 and TRBJ2-1; the D is unclear. This CDR3 is 17 amino acids long. CDR1 and CDR2 (germline): SGHAT, FQNNGV. The germline V and J ends were trimmed by 0 bases and 14 bases, with 26 bases remaining between them. The CDR3 nucleotides read TGTGCCAGCAGCTTAGATAGAGGCAGCCTACTTAACCGACCGGAGTTCTTC. Translation: CASSLDRGSLLNRPEFF.

The chain has TRBV9 and TRBJ1-2; D remains ambiguous. Germline CDR1 SGDLS, CDR2 YYNGEE. Trimming pared 2 bases from V and 0 bases from J, leaving 14 bases between. This CDR3 is built from 16 residues. The CDR3 DNA follows: TGTGCCAGCAGCGTCGGCGGAATTCAAGCTAACTATGGCTACACCTTC. Translated, it gives CASSVGGIQANYGYTF.

The CDR3 DNA sequence: TGTGCCAGCAGGGGGGGTCGGGCTTCGACCTACAATGAGCAGTTCTTC. It is translated as CASRGGRASTYNEQFF. This chain connects TRBV7-2 to TRBJ2-1, with D possibly matching TRBD2 (6 bases). V was pared by 6 bases and J by 2 bases, with 17 bases between. CDR1 is SGHTA and CDR2 is FQGNSA in the germline V gene. The CDR3 has 16 amino acids.

The rearrangement uses TRBV11-2 and TRBJ2-1; tentative D call: TRBD2 (5 bases). V lost 1 base and J 9 bases, leaving 13 bases between the germline ends. Per the germline V gene, CDR1 is SGHAT and CDR2 is FQNNGV. The CDR3 spans 14 residues. CDR3 nucleotide sequence: TGTGCCAGCAGCTTAGTTTGGAGCGGCGGTGAGCAGTTCTTC. This translates into CASSLVWSGGEQFF.

V and J are TRBV19 and TRBJ1-5; maybe TRBD1 (6 bases). CDR1 and CDR2 from the germline V gene are LNHDA and SQIVND (reference sequence). The CDR3 sequence is 16 residues long. V lost 4 bases to trimming and J lost 5 bases, with 18 bases between them. The CDR3 loop reads CASSRQTGIRDQPQHF. The CDR3 DNA sequence: TGTGCCAGTAGTAGACAAACAGGGATTCGGGATCAGCCCCAGCATTTT.

In nucleotides, the CDR3 is TGTGCCAGCCGGCGAGCGGGTGGCAATGAGCAGTTCTTC. Translating it yields CASRRAGGNEQFF. The chain uses TRBV2 and TRBJ2-1, with TRBD2 as a possible D gene (6 bases). CDR1 is SNHLY, CDR2 FYNNEI, per germline. V shed 8 bases and J shed 6 bases, with 14 bases lying between them. The CDR3 loop spans 13 amino acids.

This chain joins TRBV7-2 and TRBJ2-7, with 9 nucleotides matching TRBD2. This CDR3 spans 15 amino acids. CDR1 and CDR2 (germline): SGHTA, FQGNSA. V was pared by 5 bases and J by 4 bases, with 9 bases of the junction left unmatched. The CDR3 protein is CASSRPTSGEYEQYF. In DNA, the CDR3 is TGTGCCAGCAGCCGCCCGACTAGCGGAGAGTACGAGCAGTACTTC.

The chain joins TRBV9 to TRBJ1-2; D possibly corresponds to TRBD1 (6 bases). CDR1 is SGDLS and CDR2 is YYNGEE in the germline V gene. The V gene lost 4 bases and the J gene lost 3 bases, with 16 bases spanning the gap. The CDR3 covers 15 residues. CDR3 bases: TGTGCCAGCAGCTCCACAGGGATGGGGGACTATGGCTACACCTTC. Protein product: CASSSTGMGDYGYTF.

This clone occurred once. The genes are TRBV9 and TRBJ2-1; 13 bases match TRBD2. V was pared by 4 bases and J by 5 bases, with 3 bases of the junction left unmatched. Per the germline V gene, CDR1 is SGDLS and CDR2 is YYNGEE. This CDR3 has 15 amino acids. The CDR3 DNA follows: TGTGCCAGCAGCCTGGGACTAGCGGGAAACAATGAGCAGTTCTTC. This sequence encodes CASSLGLAGNNEQFF.

V usage is TRBV5-6 and J usage is TRBJ2-7; 9 nucleotides align to TRBD2. Germline V gene sequence: CDR1 SGHDT, CDR2 YYEEEE. The CDR3 spans 15 residues. The V segment lost 1 base and the J segment 1 base; nucleotides outside the gene matches: 3. The CDR3, as DNA: TGTGCCAGCAGCTTGCTAGCGGGGATATCCTACGAGCAGTACTTC. Protein product: CASSLLAGISYEQYF.

The V and J genes are TRBV19 and TRBJ2-3, with D perhaps matching TRBD1 (5 bases). CDR3 length equals 14 residues. Trimming left V 4 bases short and J 0 bases short, with 8 bases between. Germline V gene sequence: CDR1 LNHDA, CDR2 SQIVND (reference sequence). The CDR3 reads CASSTTGSTDTQYF. CDR3 coding DNA: TGTGCCAGTAGTACCACAGGCAGCACAGATACGCAGTATTTT. Drawing the rest from reference TRBV19 and TRBJ2-3, the complete variable domain is DGGITQSPKYLFRKEGQNVTLSCEQNLNHDAMYWYRQDPGQGLRLIYYSQIVNDFQKGDIAEGYSVSREKKESFPLTVTSAQKNPTAFYLCASSTTGSTDTQYFGPGTRLTVL.

The V and J genes are TRBV7-2 and TRBJ2-1; 9 positions match TRBD1. With 5 bases clipped from V and 7 bases from J, the junction kept 12 bases outside the gene matches. The CDR3 extends over 16 amino acids. Germline CDR1 reads SGHTA; CDR2 reads FQGNSA. The CDR3 nucleotides read TGTGCCAGCAGCACCCGAACAGGGGGCGGGCTGAATGAGCAGTTCTTC. It codes for CASSTRTGGGLNEQFF.

This chain joins TRBV6-5 and TRBJ1-5; 11 bases match TRBD1. Per the germline V gene, CDR1 is MNHEY and CDR2 is SVGAGI. The CDR3 covers 14 residues. The V gene end was trimmed by 6 bases and the J gene end by 2 bases; junction bases not matched to a gene: 0. CDR3 residues: CASRGQGGNQPQHF. CDR3 nucleotide sequence: TGTGCCAGCAGGGGACAGGGGGGCAATCAGCCCCAGCATTTT.

This rearrangement joins TRBV6-9 to TRBJ2-7, with D unresolved. The CDR3 is 14 residues long. Per the germline V gene, CDR1 is MNHGY and CDR2 is SVAAGI. The V gene lost 5 bases and the J gene lost 1 base, with 12 bases spanning the gap. The CDR3 is CASSRQALSYEQYF. CDR3 DNA: TGTGCCAGCAGTCGCCAGGCCTTGTCCTACGAGCAGTACTTC.

This clone was counted between two and nine times. CDR3 protein: CAWSKRGADYGYTF. DNA of the CDR3: TGTGCCTGGAGTAAACGGGGTGCGGACTATGGCTACACCTTC. The rearrangement uses TRBV30 and TRBJ1-2, with no clear D. The germline V and J ends were trimmed by 2 bases and 3 bases, with 13 bases remaining between them. The CDR3 extends over 14 amino acids. Germline loops: CDR1 GTSNPN, CDR2 SVGIG (reference sequence).

The chain employs TRBV7-6 and TRBJ1-1; 9 bases fit TRBD1. This CDR3 comprises 15 residues. Germline values: CDR1 SGHVS, CDR2 FNYEAQ. Trimming took 6 bases from V and 3 from J; bases not matched to a gene: 8. CDR3 sequence: CASRTGGNSDTEAFF. CDR3 in DNA: TGTGCCAGCAGGACAGGGGGTAATTCGGACACTGAAGCTTTCTTT. The full variable domain, its missing parts supplied by reference TRBV7-6 and TRBJ1-1, is GAGVSQSPRYKVTKRGQDVALRCDPISGHVSLYWYRQALGQGPEFLTYFNYEAQQDKSGLPNDRFSAERPEGSISTLTIQRTEQRDSAMYRCASRTGGNSDTEAFFGQGTRLTVV.

The rearrangement joins TRBV4-2 to TRBJ2-1, with TRBD1 identical over 7 bases. The CDR3 loop spans 18 amino acids. Germline CDR1 LGHNA, CDR2 YNFKEQ. V shed 7 bases, J shed 0 bases, and the junction held 15 bases outside the gene matches. As DNA, the CDR3 is TGTGCCAGCACCCATAATTTAGTAGGGGGCAGCTCCTACAATGAGCAGTTCTTC. Its translation is CASTHNLVGGSSYNEQFF.

The gene calls are TRBV30 and TRBJ1-3; TRBD1 is a possible D gene (5 bases). There are 15 residues in the CDR3. Trimming shortened V by 0 bases and J by 3 bases, and 12 bases separated the two germline ends. The germline V gene encodes CDR1 GTSNPN and CDR2 SVGIG (reference sequence). This CDR3 is CAWSVGGKSGNTIYF. As DNA, the CDR3 is TGTGCCTGGAGTGTTGGGGGGAAGAGTGGAAACACCATATATTTT.